A single TCR beta chain is shown here with its context. In the PCR, 60 Vbeta and 13 Jbeta primers were used. Produced via immunoSEQ multiplex PCR; TCRdb's table is partial and in-frame only. The sample includes 100,000 to 150,000 clones, roughly three quarters of them seen just once. This entry belongs to a study of cytomegalovirus exposure and HLA in healthy donors. The CDR3 runs 16 residues. Germline V gives CDR1 LNHNV, CDR2 YYDKDF (reference sequence). The V and J ends lost 3 bases and 0 bases respectively, with 12 bases between them. Sequenced sample: PBMCs. The V call is TRBV15, the J call TRBJ2-1; possible D gene TRBD2, 6 bases. The source of this sequence is a man younger than 40 in good health and CMV-seropositive. In DNA form, the CDR3 reads TGTGCCACCAGCAGTCGAGCGGGTAGCTCCTACAATGAGCAGTTCTTC. As protein: CATSSRAGSSYNEQFF.